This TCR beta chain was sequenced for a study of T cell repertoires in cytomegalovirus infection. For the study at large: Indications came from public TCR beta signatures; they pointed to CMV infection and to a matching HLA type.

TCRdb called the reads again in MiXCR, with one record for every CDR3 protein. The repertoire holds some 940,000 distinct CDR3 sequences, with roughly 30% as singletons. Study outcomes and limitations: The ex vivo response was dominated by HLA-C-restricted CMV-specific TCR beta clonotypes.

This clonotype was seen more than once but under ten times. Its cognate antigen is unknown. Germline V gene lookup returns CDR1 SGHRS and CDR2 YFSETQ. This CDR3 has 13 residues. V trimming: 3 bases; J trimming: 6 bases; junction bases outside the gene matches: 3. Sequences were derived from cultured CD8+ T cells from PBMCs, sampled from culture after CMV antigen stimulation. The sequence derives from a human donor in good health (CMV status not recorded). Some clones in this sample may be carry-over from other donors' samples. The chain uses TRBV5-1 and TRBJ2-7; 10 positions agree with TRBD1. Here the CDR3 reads CASSWTGGAEQYF. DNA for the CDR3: TGCGCCAGCAGCTGGACAGGGGGTGCCGAGCAGTACTTC.